These 24 T cell receptor beta chains were all obtained from the same sample, sequenced in a study of blood T cell repertoires in COVID-19 (dated by TCRdb to about 2020). The receptor library was made with the immunoSEQ multiplex PCR assay. TCRdb carries this immuneACCESS record with in-frame sequences only. Its versions omit some clonotypes, under half of them owing to an unresolved V gene in the studies checked, with the rest unexplained. Present in this sample are about 150,000 clones, roughly 80% of which were seen just once. Approximately 7.3% of the sample is in the top ten clones. The material sequenced was PBMCs or T cells enriched from blood (not recorded which). Every receptor here comes from a man aged 50 to 59 who had recovered from COVID-19.

The count of this clone is one. The rearrangement uses TRBV29-1 and TRBJ2-3, with 9 bases lining up with TRBD1. Germline CDR1 reads SQVTM; CDR2 reads ANQGSEA. This CDR3 has 12 amino acids. Trimming at V came to 8 bases and at J to 5 bases, leaving 5 bases not matched to a gene. The CDR3 loop reads CSTGQGRDTQYF. Written as DNA, the CDR3 is TGCAGCACAGGACAGGGGAGAGATACGCAGTATTTT.

The rearrangement uses TRBV20-1 and TRBJ1-2; a possible D gene is TRBD1 (6 bases). Trimming took 3 bases from V and 0 from J, leaving 8 bases between them. The CDR3 extends over 13 amino acids. Germline V lookup: CDR1 DFQATT, CDR2 SNEGSKA (reference sequence). The CDR3 DNA is TGCAGTGCTAGTGGGGACACTAACTATGGCTACACCTTC. It specifies CSASGDTNYGYTF.

The V gene is TRBV6-4, the J gene TRBJ2-1; 8 bases map to TRBD2. The junction had 7 bases not matched to a gene; V was cut back by 0 bases and J by 3 bases. The CDR3 is made up of 17 amino acids. Germline CDR1 is MRHNA and CDR2 is SNTAGT. The CDR3 reads CASSDSRRAGDYNEQFF. In nucleotides, the CDR3 is TGTGCCAGCAGTGACTCGAGACGAGCGGGGGACTACAATGAGCAGTTCTTC.

The genes are TRBV9 and TRBJ2-5, with 7 bases that match TRBD2. Losses at the gene ends were 4 bases for V and 5 bases for J; bases not matched to a gene: 8. Germline values: CDR1 SGDLS, CDR2 YYNGEE. This CDR3 spans 14 amino acids. The CDR3 region has the DNA TGTGCCAGCAGCCGTGGCGGGGGATGGGAGACCCAGTACTTC. It encodes CASSRGGGWETQYF.

The chain couples TRBV2 to TRBJ1-4; 10 bases align to TRBD1. CDR1 is SNHLY and CDR2 is FYNNEI in the germline V gene. V shed 4 bases, J shed 2 bases, and the junction held 4 bases outside the gene matches. There are 16 residues in the CDR3. The CDR3 loop is CASSGGQGTTNEKLFF. CDR3 coding DNA: TGTGCCAGCAGTGGGGGACAGGGGACCACTAATGAAAAACTGTTTTTT.

The chain recombines TRBV15 with TRBJ1-4; TRBD1 agrees at 10 bases. With 5 bases clipped from V and 8 bases from J, the junction kept 8 bases outside the gene matches. The CDR3 spans 15 residues. Germline CDR1 reads LNHNV; CDR2 reads YYDKDF (reference sequence). The CDR3 sequence is CATSGDRGRSEKLFF. DNA of the CDR3: TGTGCCACCAGCGGCGACAGGGGGCGTTCAGAAAAACTGTTTTTT.

This chain links TRBV7-9 with TRBJ2-7; 7 positions agree with TRBD1. From germline, CDR1 is SEHNR and CDR2 FQNEAQ (reference sequence). V lost 5 bases and J lost 6; bases outside the gene matches: 13. CDR3 length: 15 amino acids. CDR3 residues: CASSPTGQGTVEQYF. CDR3 nucleotide sequence: TGTGCCAGCAGCCCCACGGGGCAGGGGACAGTCGAGCAGTACTTC. The full variable domain, completed using reference TRBV7-9 and TRBJ2-7, is DTGVSQNPRHKITKRGQNVTFRCDPISEHNRLYWYRQTLGQGPEFLTYFQNEAQLEKSRLLSDRFSAERPKGSFSTLEIQRTEQGDSAMYLCASSPTGQGTVEQYFGPGTRLTVT.

The V gene is TRBV5-3, the J gene TRBJ1-5; the match to TRBD1 covers 7 bases. TRBV5-3 is known as an ORF, though its function is uncertain. The CDR3 covers 16 residues. The V gene end was trimmed by 4 bases and the J gene end by 2 bases; junction bases not matched to a gene: 9. CDR3 amino acids: CARSATGYVRNQPQHF. Here the CDR3 DNA reads TGTGCCAGAAGCGCGACAGGGTATGTGCGCAATCAGCCCCAGCATTTT.

This chain uses TRBV11-2 with TRBJ2-1; D might be TRBD1 (5 bases). V lost 5 bases, J lost 0 bases, and 11 bases lay in between. The CDR3 length is 15 residues. Germline V gives CDR1 SGHAT, CDR2 FQNNGV. The CDR3 DNA follows: TGTGCCAGCAGCGTCGACAGCAGCTCCTACAATGAGCAGTTCTTC. Protein product: CASSVDSSSYNEQFF. Together with reference TRBV11-2 and TRBJ2-1, the CDR3 gives the full variable domain: EAGVAQSPRYKIIEKRQSVAFWCNPISGHATLYWYQQILGQGPKLLIQFQNNGVVDDSQLPKDRFSAERLKGVDSTLKIQPAKLEDSAVYLCASSVDSSSYNEQFFGPGTRLTVL.

V usage is TRBV21-1 and J usage is TRBJ2-5; the table gives TRBD1 as D, unverified against the DNA. TRBV21-1 is noted as a pseudogene. The CDR3 extends over 18 amino acids. The CDR3 loop is CASSKGSILRQGRETQYF. CDR3 nucleotides: TGTGCCAGCAGCAAAGGGTCGATACTCAGACAGGGCCGAGAGACCCAGTACTTC.

The rearrangement uses TRBV7-9 and TRBJ2-3; D is ambiguous. V was clipped by 3 bases and J by 0 bases, with 10 bases between them. In germline, CDR1 is SEHNR, CDR2 FQNEAQ (reference sequence). This CDR3 region has 15 residues. The CDR3 is CASSFSESSTDTQYF. The CDR3 coding sequence is TGTGCCAGCAGCTTCTCTGAGTCAAGCACAGATACGCAGTATTTT.

This chain joins TRBV2 and TRBJ1-2; 7 positions match TRBD1. The CDR3 covers 14 residues. Trimming removed 4 bases from V and 8 bases from J; junction bases left unmatched: 10. Germline CDR1 reads SNHLY; CDR2 reads FYNNEI. For the CDR3, the DNA is TGTGCCAGCAGTGTAACCGGGACAGCGGACGGCTACACCTTC. It is translated as CASSVTGTADGYTF.

This clone has just one count. The chain carries TRBV18 and TRBJ1-5; D ambiguous. The V gene's germline CDR1 is KGHSH and CDR2 LQKENI. V gave up 4 bases and J gave up 4 bases, with 11 bases separating them. The CDR3 contains 14 residues. The chain's CDR3 is CASSLSKSNQPQHF. The CDR3 bases are TGTGCCAGCTCACTTTCTAAGTCGAATCAGCCCCAGCATTTT.

This chain links TRBV27 with TRBJ2-3; 7 bases match TRBD2. CDR3 length equals 16 residues. J gave up 11 bases and V 6 bases, and 20 bases lay outside the gene matches. Germline CDR1 MNHEY, CDR2 SMNVEV (reference sequence). In DNA, the CDR3 is TGTGCCAGCAGCCCGCTTGGGGGGGTTAATGATATAAGGCAGTATTTT. Its translation: CASSPLGGVNDIRQYF.

V is TRBV9 and J is TRBJ2-3, with D perhaps matching TRBD2 (6 bases). The V gene lost 7 bases and the J gene lost 2 bases, with 14 bases spanning the gap. Germline V gene sequence: CDR1 SGDLS, CDR2 YYNGEE. This CDR3 contains 14 residues. The CDR3 here is CASGPGLNTDTQYF. As DNA, the CDR3 is TGTGCCAGCGGACCCGGACTAAACACAGATACGCAGTATTTT.

This clone was detected only a few times. The rearrangement links TRBV19 to TRBJ2-1; 7 bases align to TRBD1. From germline, CDR1 is LNHDA and CDR2 SQIVND (reference sequence). After removal of 10 bases from V and 3 bases from J, the junction contained 9 bases not matched to a gene. The CDR3 totals 14 residues. The CDR3 reads CATNRDSVYNEQFF. CDR3 nucleotides: TGTGCCACCAACCGGGACAGTGTCTACAATGAGCAGTTCTTC.

There are many counts of this clone. This sequence joins TRBV5-1 and TRBJ2-7; a possible D gene is TRBD1 (5 bases). Germline V CDR1 and CDR2: SGHRS, YFSETQ. The CDR3 contains 13 residues. The V end lost 4 bases, the J end lost 4 bases, and 12 bases lay between the germline ends. The CDR3 reads CASSLDRPYEQYF. The CDR3 DNA reads as TGCGCCAGCAGCCTAGACAGACCTTACGAGCAGTACTTC.

This rearrangement joins TRBV29-1 to TRBJ2-3; 15 bases map to TRBD2. The CDR3 spans 15 residues. Germline V CDR1 and CDR2: SQVTM, ANQGSEA. J lost 6 bases, V lost 7 bases, and 8 bases had no gene match. As DNA, the CDR3 is TGCAGCGCTCGGCGGACTAGCGGGGGGGTGGATACGCAGTATTTT. It codes for CSARRTSGGVDTQYF.

The V gene is TRBV6-4, the J gene TRBJ1-4; D is perhaps TRBD1 (5 bases). CDR1 and CDR2 (germline): MRHNA, SNTAGT. Deletions cut 3 bases from V and 3 bases from J, with 8 bases between. This CDR3 spans 14 amino acids. The CDR3 nucleotides are TGTGCCAGCAGTGAGGAGGGACCTAATGAAAAACTGTTTTTT. Its protein product is CASSEEGPNEKLFF.

The chain links TRBV5-1 to TRBJ1-1, with TRBD1 identical over 7 bases. J was trimmed by 1 base and V by 1 base; bases with no gene match: 4. This CDR3 contains 15 residues. Germline-derived CDR1 and CDR2 are SGHRS and YFSETQ. The CDR3 sequence is CASSLLSGGNTEAFF. The CDR3, as DNA: TGCGCCAGCAGCTTGTTATCAGGGGGGAACACTGAAGCTTTCTTT.

This chain joins TRBV5-1 and TRBJ1-3, with 8 bases fitting TRBD1. Trimming at V came to 0 bases and at J to 0 bases, leaving 11 bases not matched to a gene. CDR1 and CDR2 (germline): SGHRS, YFSETQ. The CDR3 covers 19 residues. The CDR3, as DNA: TGCGCCAGCAGCTTGGCCTCAGGGGGCAAAATCTTCTCTGGAAACACCATATATTTT. Encoded protein: CASSLASGGKIFSGNTIYF.

This chain links TRBV3-1 (or the pseudogene TRBV3-2) with TRBJ1-1, with 9 bases lining up with TRBD1. The CDR3 covers 16 residues. Germline V gene lookup returns CDR1 LGHDT and CDR2 YNNKEL (reference sequence). V trimming: 1 base; J trimming: 8 bases; junction bases outside the gene matches: 11. The CDR3 DNA reads TGTGCCAGCAGCCAAGGTTACAGGGGGCTGAGCTCCGAAGCTTTCTTT. Amino acids: CASSQGYRGLSSEAFF.

This chain joins TRBV7-6 and TRBJ1-2, with 11 nucleotides matching TRBD1. CDR3 length equals 14 residues. J gave up 13 bases and V 5 bases, and 12 bases lay outside the gene matches. The germline V gene has CDR1 SGHVS and CDR2 FNYEAQ. CDR3 protein: CASSKGQGELAVTF. CDR3 DNA sequence: TGTGCCAGCAGCAAGGGACAGGGGGAGTTGGCCGTCACCTTC. The full variable domain, with the rest looked up from reference TRBV7-6 and TRBJ1-2, is GAGVSQSPRYKVTKRGQDVALRCDPISGHVSLYWYRQALGQGPEFLTYFNYEAQQDKSGLPNDRFSAERPEGSISTLTIQRTEQRDSAMYRCASSKGQGELAVTFGSGTRLTVV.

This chain joins TRBV12-3 or TRBV12-4 and TRBJ2-3; D uncertain. The CDR3 runs to 11 residues. With 4 bases removed from V and 5 bases from J, the gap between germline ends came to 4 bases. In nucleotides, the CDR3 is TGTGCCAGCAGTTCCCTAGATACGCAGTATTTT. Translated, it gives CASSSLDTQYF.